Below are 13 T cell receptor beta chains sequenced from a single sample in a study of shared clonotypes between healthy human individuals. TCRdb's table, derived via immunoSEQ multiplex PCR, lists solely in-frame clones and lacks some. The sample records over 2 million clones, just under 95% being singletons. The sequenced material came from naive CD4+ T cells from PBMCs. Noted subset: CD45RA+ positively selected. The receptor source for this set is a man between 18 and 29 years old in good health. Some clones in this sample may be carry-over from other donors' samples.

The V gene is TRBV7-2, the J gene TRBJ2-6; 12 bases line up with TRBD1. Trimming took 6 bases from V and 3 from J; bases not matched to a gene: 12. This CDR3 has 19 residues. CDR1 is SGHTA and CDR2 is FQGNSA in the germline V gene. The CDR3 region is CASRGKGQGAKYGANVLTF. CDR3 coding DNA: TGTGCCAGCAGAGGGAAGGGACAGGGGGCGAAGTATGGGGCCAACGTCCTGACTTTC.

V usage is TRBV30 and J usage is TRBJ1-3, with TRBD1 as a possible D gene (6 bases). This CDR3 region has 11 residues. Trimming removed 3 bases from V and 8 bases from J, with 8 bases in between. Germline V CDR1 and CDR2: GTSNPN, SVGIG (reference sequence). The CDR3 loop reads CAWSPGDTIYF. CDR3 nucleotides: TGTGCCTGGAGCCCAGGGGACACCATATATTTT.

This chain links TRBV29-1 with TRBJ2-1, with 11 bases that match TRBD2. The V and J ends lost 2 bases and 4 bases, in that order; junction bases with no gene match: 7. Germline V gives CDR1 SQVTM, CDR2 ANQGSEA. The CDR3 runs 16 residues. The CDR3 coding sequence is TGCAGCGTTGAAATTTTTGGACTAGCGGGTTACAATGAGCAGTTCTTC. Translating gives CSVEIFGLAGYNEQFF.

The chain joins TRBV28 to TRBJ2-3; a possible D gene is TRBD1 (5 bases). Trimming took 4 bases from V and 1 from J, leaving 12 bases between them. CDR1 is MDHEN and CDR2 is SYDVKM in the germline V gene. This CDR3 comprises 15 residues. The CDR3 here is CASSSSAGRTDTQYF. The DNA of the CDR3 is TGTGCCAGCAGTTCTTCAGCAGGGCGCACAGATACGCAGTATTTT.

A single count supports this clone. This chain uses TRBV19 with TRBJ2-2, with unresolved D. The CDR3 has 14 residues. The V gene lost 5 bases and the J gene lost 5 bases, with 12 bases spanning the gap. Germline V gives CDR1 LNHDA, CDR2 SQIVND (reference sequence). Written as DNA, the CDR3 is TGTGCCAGTAGTGCCCGTCAGATTACCGGGGAGCTGTTTTTT. Amino acids: CASSARQITGELFF.

This chain links TRBV28 with TRBJ2-4, with D possibly matching TRBD2 (7 bases). Germline lookup yields CDR1 MDHEN and CDR2 SYDVKM. The CDR3 contains 16 residues. V was pared by 7 bases and J by 0 bases, with 16 bases between. Here the CDR3 DNA reads TGTGCCAGCACCGAAGGAGGGGGGGTAGCCAAAAACATTCAGTACTTC. Amino acids: CASTEGGGVAKNIQYF. The complete variable domain, with remaining parts taken from reference TRBV28 and TRBJ2-4, reads DVKVTQSSRYLVKRTGEKVFLECVQDMDHENMFWYRQDPGLGLRLIYFSYDVKMKEKGDIPEGYSVSREKKERFSLILESASTNQTSMYLCASTEGGGVAKNIQYFGAGTRLSVL.

The V call is TRBV18, the J call TRBJ2-3; D is ambiguous. The germline V gene has CDR1 KGHSH and CDR2 LQKENI. The CDR3 extends over 16 amino acids. V lost 1 base and J 2 bases, leaving 13 bases between the germline ends. CDR3 amino acids: CASSPLGQELTDTQYF. The CDR3 bases are TGTGCCAGCTCACCACTTGGGCAGGAGCTCACAGATACGCAGTATTTT.

The CDR3 bases are TGTGCCAGCAGCGCCACCACCACCATCACCGGGGAGCTGTTTTTT. This codes for CASSATTTITGELFF. The gene calls are TRBV7-2 and TRBJ2-2; D remains ambiguous. The CDR3 runs to 15 residues. With 5 bases removed from V and 4 bases from J, the gap between germline ends came to 14 bases. Per germline, CDR1 SGHTA and CDR2 FQGNSA.

V is TRBV30 and J is TRBJ1-3, with D tentatively TRBD1 (5 bases). The CDR3 has 12 amino acids. CDR1 is GTSNPN and CDR2 is SVGIG in the germline V gene (reference sequence). The CDR3, as DNA: TGTGCTCAGGGTGGCGTTGGAAACACCATATATTTT. Amino acid sequence: CAQGGVGNTIYF.

The V and J genes are TRBV4-1 and TRBJ1-3; maybe TRBD1 (6 bases). Per the germline V gene, CDR1 is MGHRA and CDR2 is YSYEKL. This CDR3 is 16 amino acids long. V lost 1 base and J 2 bases, leaving 12 bases between the germline ends. The CDR3 spells CASSQVTGSPGNTIYF. In DNA form, the CDR3 reads TGCGCCAGCAGCCAAGTCACAGGGAGTCCTGGAAACACCATATATTTT.

The chain links TRBV11-2 to TRBJ2-5, with D possibly being TRBD1 (5 bases). The CDR3 sequence is 13 residues long. Germline V gene sequence: CDR1 SGHAT, CDR2 FQNNGV. Trimming removed 5 bases from V and 4 bases from J, with 11 bases in between. CDR3 region: CASSVGHRETQYF. The CDR3 DNA sequence: TGTGCCAGCAGCGTAGGACACAGAGAGACCCAGTACTTC.

The chain is built from TRBV5-1 and TRBJ2-3; D assignment may be TRBD1 or TRBD2 (5 bases each). CDR3 length: 15 residues. Trimming left V 0 bases short and J 4 bases short, with 12 bases between. Germline loops: CDR1 SGHRS, CDR2 YFSETQ. CDR3 residues: CASSLGAGRADTQYF. CDR3 DNA: TGCGCCAGCAGCTTGGGCGCAGGGCGGGCAGATACGCAGTATTTT. Using reference TRBV5-1 and TRBJ2-3 for the parts outside the CDR3, the full variable domain is KAGVTQTPRYLIKTRGQQVTLSCSPISGHRSVSWYQQTPGQGLQFLFEYFSETQRNKGNFPGRFSGRQFSNSRSEMNVSTLELGDSALYLCASSLGAGRADTQYFGPGTRLTVL.

The chain has TRBV19 and TRBJ1-1; D is uncertain. Germline values: CDR1 LNHDA, CDR2 SQIVND (reference sequence). V lost 5 bases, J lost 8 bases, and 0 bases lay in between. This CDR3 region has 8 residues. CDR3 protein: CASSEAFF. In DNA, the CDR3 is TGTGCCAGTAGTGAAGCTTTCTTT.